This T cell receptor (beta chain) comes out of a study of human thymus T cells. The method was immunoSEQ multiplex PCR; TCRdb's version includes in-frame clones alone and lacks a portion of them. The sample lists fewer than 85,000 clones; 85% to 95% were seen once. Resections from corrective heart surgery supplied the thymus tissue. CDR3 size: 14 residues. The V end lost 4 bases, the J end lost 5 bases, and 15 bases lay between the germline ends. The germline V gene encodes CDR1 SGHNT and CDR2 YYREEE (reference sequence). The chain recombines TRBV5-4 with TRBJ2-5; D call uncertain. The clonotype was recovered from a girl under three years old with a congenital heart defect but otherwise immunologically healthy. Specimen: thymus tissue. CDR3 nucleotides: TGTGCCAGCAGCCCCGACCGCGTTGGGGAGACCCAGTACTTC. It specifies CASSPDRVGETQYF.